The rows below give T cell receptor beta chains drawn from one sample of a study of blood T cell repertoires in COVID-19. Profiling relied on immunoSEQ multiplex PCR, and the TCRdb table lists in-frame clones only, not all of them. The sample includes about 370,000 clones, more than 70% of them seen just once. The sample consisted of peripheral blood. These receptors originate from a woman aged 25-40 years with COVID-19, enrolled during active disease. CDR3s include the opening cysteine and the closing phenylalanine or tryptophan. The order of the fields is CDR3 protein, CDR3 DNA, J gene, V gene, D gene, clone size. A D gene is named only where the DNA matches it firmly. Only part of the rows carry a size: once, few, many, or a class if the clone is expanded.

CASSFREGEAFF | TGTGCCAGCAGTTTCAGGGAGGGTGAAGCTTTCTTT | TRBJ1-1 | TRBV6-6 | . | few
CASSESRPGVLGEQYF | TGCGCCAGCAGTGAGTCGCGGCCAGGGGTGTTAGGCGAGCAGTACTTC | TRBJ2-7 | TRBV10-2 | . | .
CASSLSGTGWYGYTF | TGTGCCAGCAGTTTATCGGGGACAGGGTGGTATGGCTACACCTTC | TRBJ1-2 | TRBV27 | TRBD1 | .
CASSPQGADGELFF | TGTGCCAGCAGCCCGCAGGGGGCGGACGGGGAGCTGTTTTTT | TRBJ2-2 | TRBV11-3 | TRBD1 | .
CASSQDPRRTNTGELFF | TGTGCCAGCAGCCAAGATCCGCGGCGGACGAACACCGGGGAGCTGTTTTTT | TRBJ2-2 | TRBV4-2 | . | .
CASSPPRGAGGYSPLHF | TGTGCCAGCTCACCACCGAGGGGGGCAGGGGGCTATTCACCCCTCCACTTT | TRBJ1-6 | TRBV18 | TRBD1 | .
CATSRDRAMNTEAFF | TGTGCCACCAGCAGGGACAGGGCTATGAACACTGAAGCTTTCTTT | TRBJ1-1 | TRBV15 | TRBD1 | few
CASSDPAFSGYTF | TGTGCCAGCAGCGATCCCGCCTTCAGTGGCTACACCTTC | TRBJ1-2 | TRBV27 | . | .
CASSYSSGRGTGELFF | TGTGCCAGCAGTTACTCGAGCGGCAGGGGCACCGGGGAGCTGTTTTTT | TRBJ2-2 | TRBV6-5 | . | once
CASSTRTGTALTDTQYF | TGTGCCAGCAGCACGCGAACCGGGACAGCCCTCACAGATACGCAGTATTTT | TRBJ2-3 | TRBV11-3 | TRBD1 | .
CAISEPTRAGGANEKLFF | TGTGCCATCAGTGAGCCGACCCGAGCGGGAGGGGCGAATGAAAAACTGTTTTTT | TRBJ1-4 | TRBV10-3 | . | .
CASSLYSYEAFF | TGTGCCAGCAGTTTATATAGTTACGAAGCTTTCTTT | TRBJ1-1 | TRBV28 | . | .
CASSPSGGAGHRDTQYF | TGTGCCAGCTCACCATCCGGGGGGGCTGGGCATAGAGATACGCAGTATTTT | TRBJ2-3 | TRBV18 | TRBD2 | once
CASSEVIGQPQHF | TGTGCCAGCAGTGAAGTCATCGGTCAGCCCCAGCATTTT | TRBJ1-5 | TRBV6-1 | . | few
CASSAGQGARGYTF | TGTGCCAGCTCGGCTGGACAGGGGGCGCGCGGCTACACCTTC | TRBJ1-2 | TRBV18 | TRBD1 | .
CASSPLRGVNTGELFF | TGTGCCAGCAGCCCCCTTCGCGGAGTAAACACCGGGGAGCTGTTTTTT | TRBJ2-2 | TRBV28 | . | .
CASSERPGFTYEQYF | TGTGCCAGCAGTGAAAGGCCGGGGTTCACCTACGAGCAGTACTTC | TRBJ2-7 | TRBV6-1 | . | .
CASSSVEPGELFF | TGCGCCAGCAGTTCTGTCGAGCCCGGGGAGCTGTTTTTT | TRBJ2-2 | TRBV5-1 | . | .
CASSTSGQSSYNEQFF | TGCGCCAGCAGCACGTCGGGACAGAGCTCCTACAATGAGCAGTTCTTC | TRBJ2-1 | TRBV5-1 | TRBD1 | .
CASSTQRLPGAFF | TGTGCCAGTAGTACCCAGCGACTCCCGGGAGCTTTCTTT | TRBJ1-1 | TRBV19 | . | .
CASSPTSTDTQYF | TGTGCCAGCAGCCCGACTAGCACAGATACGCAGTATTTT | TRBJ2-3 | TRBV12-3/TRBV12-4 | . | .
CASSPRDWNTEAFF | TGTGCCAGCAGCCCCAGAGACTGGAACACTGAAGCTTTCTTT | TRBJ1-1 | TRBV7-8 | . | .
CASRTREASNYEQYF | TGTGCCAGCCGGACGCGGGAGGCCTCAAATTACGAGCAGTACTTC | TRBJ2-7 | TRBV6-5 | TRBD2 | .
CASRANPGTGTGTGELFF | TGTGCCAGCAGAGCCAATCCCGGGACAGGGACGGGGACCGGGGAGCTGTTTTTT | TRBJ2-2 | TRBV27 | TRBD1 | .
CASSQDPTSGGNNEQFF | TGCGCCAGCAGCCAAGATCCAACTAGCGGGGGGAACAATGAGCAGTTCTTC | TRBJ2-1 | TRBV4-1 | TRBD2 | .
CASSGRQVNTEAFF | TGTGCCAGCAGTGGAAGACAGGTGAACACTGAAGCTTTCTTT | TRBJ1-1 | TRBV6-2/TRBV6-3 | . | .
CASSRTSGGPGTQYF | TGCGCCAGCAGCCGAACTAGCGGGGGCCCCGGTACGCAGTATTTT | TRBJ2-3 | TRBV4-3 | TRBD2 | .
CASSPSKGDNEQFF | TGTGCCAGCTCACCATCAAAGGGGGACAATGAGCAGTTCTTC | TRBJ2-1 | TRBV18 | . | .
CASSLETFNEQFF | TGTGCCAGCAGCTTAGAGACATTCAATGAGCAGTTCTTC | TRBJ2-1 | TRBV7-2 | . | .
CASSQGGGYTTQYF | TGTGCCAGCAGCCAGGGCGGGGGTTATACCACGCAGTATTTT | TRBJ2-3 | TRBV3-1/TRBV3-2 | TRBD2 | .
CASSQDLNYGNTEAFF | TGTGCCAGCAGCCAAGACCTCAACTACGGAAACACTGAAGCTTTCTTT | TRBJ1-1 | TRBV14 | . | .
CASSFGDPTEAFF | TGTGCCAGCAGCTTCGGGGATCCCACTGAAGCTTTCTTT | TRBJ1-1 | TRBV5-6 | . | once
CASSEGGESTDTQYF | TGTGCCAGCAGTGAGGGGGGGGAAAGCACAGATACGCAGTATTTT | TRBJ2-3 | TRBV2 | TRBD2 | .
CAIRNLSGFNEQFF | TGTGCCATCAGGAATTTGTCGGGGTTCAATGAGCAGTTCTTC | TRBJ2-1 | TRBV10-3 | . | .
CASSFRGRGNTEAFF | TGTGCCAGCAGTTTCCGTGGGAGGGGAAACACTGAAGCTTTCTTT | TRBJ1-1 | TRBV27 | . | once
CASSSLRRDTEAFF | TGTGCCAGCAGTTCCCTGCGGAGAGACACTGAAGCTTTCTTT | TRBJ1-1 | TRBV27 | . | .
CASSLNSITHETGELFF | TGTGCCAGCAGTTTAAATAGCATAACACATGAGACCGGGGAGCTGTTTTTT | TRBJ2-2 | TRBV27 | . | few
CARKLAGGTGELFF | TGTGCCAGGAAACTAGCGGGGGGCACCGGGGAGCTGTTTTTT | TRBJ2-2 | TRBV2 | TRBD2 | .
CASSYSGGLGTDTQYF | TGTGCCAGCAGTTACTCTGGGGGCCTCGGGACAGATACGCAGTATTTT | TRBJ2-3 | TRBV6-5 | . | once
CASSTQGKNTEAFF | TGTGCCAGCAGTACACAGGGGAAGAACACTGAAGCTTTCTTT | TRBJ1-1 | TRBV3-1/TRBV3-2 | TRBD1 | .
CATSIQDVTGELFF | TGTGCCACCAGCATACAGGATGTCACCGGGGAGCTGTTTTTT | TRBJ2-2 | TRBV15 | . | .
CASSTDRGRLNTGELFF | TGCGCCAGCAGCACGGACAGGGGGCGCTTGAACACCGGGGAGCTGTTTTTT | TRBJ2-2 | TRBV5-1 | TRBD1 | .